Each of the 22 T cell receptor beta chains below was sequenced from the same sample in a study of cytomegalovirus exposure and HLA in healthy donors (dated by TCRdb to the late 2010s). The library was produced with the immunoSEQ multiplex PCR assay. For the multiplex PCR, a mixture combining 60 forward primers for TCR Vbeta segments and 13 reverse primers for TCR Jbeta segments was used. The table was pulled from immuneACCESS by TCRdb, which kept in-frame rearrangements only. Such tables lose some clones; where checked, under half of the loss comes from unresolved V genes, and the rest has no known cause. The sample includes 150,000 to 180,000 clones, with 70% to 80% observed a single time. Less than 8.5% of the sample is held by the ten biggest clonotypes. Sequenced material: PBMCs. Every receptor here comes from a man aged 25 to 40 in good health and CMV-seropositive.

This CDR3 is CSGGDRYYSNQPQHF. DNA for the CDR3: TGCAGCGGGGGGGACAGATATTATAGCAATCAGCCCCAGCATTTT. The V gene is TRBV29-1, the J gene TRBJ1-5; 7 bases are shared with TRBD1. The germline V gene has CDR1 SQVTM and CDR2 ANQGSEA. The V segment lost 7 bases and the J segment 0 bases; nucleotides outside the gene matches: 9. CDR3 size: 15 residues.

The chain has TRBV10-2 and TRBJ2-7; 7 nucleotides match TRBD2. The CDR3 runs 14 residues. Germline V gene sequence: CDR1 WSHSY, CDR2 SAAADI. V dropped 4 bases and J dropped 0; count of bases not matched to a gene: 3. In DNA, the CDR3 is TGCGCCAGCAGTGTAGCGGGCGCCTCCTACGAGCAGTACTTC. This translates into CASSVAGASYEQYF.

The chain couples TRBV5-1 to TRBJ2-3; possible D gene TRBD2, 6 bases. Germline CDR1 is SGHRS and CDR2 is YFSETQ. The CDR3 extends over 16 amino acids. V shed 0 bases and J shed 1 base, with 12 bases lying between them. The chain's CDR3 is CASSLGRGIRTDTQYF. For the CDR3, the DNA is TGCGCCAGCAGCTTGGGGCGGGGAATTCGCACAGATACGCAGTATTTT.

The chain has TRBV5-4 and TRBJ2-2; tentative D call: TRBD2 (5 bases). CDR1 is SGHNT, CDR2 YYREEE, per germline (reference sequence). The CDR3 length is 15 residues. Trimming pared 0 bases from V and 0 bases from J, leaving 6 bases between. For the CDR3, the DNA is TGTGCCAGCAGCTTGGGAGGGACGAACACCGGGGAGCTGTTTTTT. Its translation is CASSLGGTNTGELFF.

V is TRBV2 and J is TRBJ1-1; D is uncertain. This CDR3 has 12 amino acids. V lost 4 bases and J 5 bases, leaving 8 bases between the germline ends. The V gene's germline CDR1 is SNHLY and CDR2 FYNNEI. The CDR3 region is CASSGLLTEAFF. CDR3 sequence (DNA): TGTGCCAGCAGTGGCCTACTTACTGAAGCTTTCTTT.

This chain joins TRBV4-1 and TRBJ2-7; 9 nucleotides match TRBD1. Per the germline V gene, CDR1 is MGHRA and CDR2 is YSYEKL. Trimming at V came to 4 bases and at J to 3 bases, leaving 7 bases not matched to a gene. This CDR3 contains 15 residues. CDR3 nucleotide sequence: TGCGCCAGCAGCCGGGGACAGGGAGAAGTCTACGAGCAGTACTTC. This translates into CASSRGQGEVYEQYF.

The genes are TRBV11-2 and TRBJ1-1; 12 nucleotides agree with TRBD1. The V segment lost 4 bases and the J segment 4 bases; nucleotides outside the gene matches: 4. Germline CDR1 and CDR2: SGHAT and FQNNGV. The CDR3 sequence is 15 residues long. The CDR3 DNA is TGTGCCAGCAGCTCCGGGACAGGGGGCGGCACTGAAGCTTTCTTT. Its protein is CASSSGTGGGTEAFF.

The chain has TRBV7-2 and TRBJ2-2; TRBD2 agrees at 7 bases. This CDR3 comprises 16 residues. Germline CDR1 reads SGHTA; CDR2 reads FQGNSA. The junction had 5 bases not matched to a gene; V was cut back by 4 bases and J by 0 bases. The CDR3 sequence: CASSSFSGTNTGELFF. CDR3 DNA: TGTGCCAGCAGCTCCTTCAGCGGGACGAACACCGGGGAGCTGTTTTTT. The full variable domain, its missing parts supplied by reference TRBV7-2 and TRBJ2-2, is GAGVSQSPSNKVTEKGKDVELRCDPISGHTALYWYRQSLGQGLEFLIYFQGNSAPDKSGLPSDRFSAERTGGSVSTLTIQRTQQEDSAVYLCASSSFSGTNTGELFFGEGSRLTVL.

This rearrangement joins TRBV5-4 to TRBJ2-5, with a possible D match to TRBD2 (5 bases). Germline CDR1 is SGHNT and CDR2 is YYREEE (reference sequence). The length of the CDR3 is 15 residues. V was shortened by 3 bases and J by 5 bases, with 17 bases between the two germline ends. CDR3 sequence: CASSSGSGGRETQYF. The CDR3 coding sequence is TGTGCCAGCAGCTCGGGGTCGGGTGGCCGGGAGACCCAGTACTTC.

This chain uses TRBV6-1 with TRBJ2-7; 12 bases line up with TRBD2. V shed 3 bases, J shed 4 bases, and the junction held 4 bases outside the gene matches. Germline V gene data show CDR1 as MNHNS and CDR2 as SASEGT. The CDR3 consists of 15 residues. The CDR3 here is CASSETSGRTYEQYF. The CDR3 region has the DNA TGTGCCAGCAGTGAGACTAGCGGGAGAACGTACGAGCAGTACTTC.

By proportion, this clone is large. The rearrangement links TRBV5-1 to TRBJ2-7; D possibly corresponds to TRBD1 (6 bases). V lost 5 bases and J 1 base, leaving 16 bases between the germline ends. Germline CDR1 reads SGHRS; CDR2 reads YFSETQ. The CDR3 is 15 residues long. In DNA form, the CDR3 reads TGCGCCAGCAGTTCTGCCGAGCAGGGGTCCTACGAGCAGTACTTC. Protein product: CASSSAEQGSYEQYF.

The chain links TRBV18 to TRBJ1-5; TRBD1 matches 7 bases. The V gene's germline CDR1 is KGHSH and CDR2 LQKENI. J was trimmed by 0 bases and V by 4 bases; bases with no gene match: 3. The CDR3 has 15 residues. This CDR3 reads CASSRDSNSNQPQHF. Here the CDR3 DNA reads TGTGCCAGCTCACGGGACAGCAATAGCAATCAGCCCCAGCATTTT. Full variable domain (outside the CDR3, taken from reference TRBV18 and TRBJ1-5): NAGVMQNPRHLVRRRGQEARLRCSPMKGHSHVYWYRQLPEEGLKFMVYLQKENIIDESGMPKERFSAEFPKEGPSILRIQQVVRGDSAAYFCASSRDSNSNQPQHFGDGTRLSIL.

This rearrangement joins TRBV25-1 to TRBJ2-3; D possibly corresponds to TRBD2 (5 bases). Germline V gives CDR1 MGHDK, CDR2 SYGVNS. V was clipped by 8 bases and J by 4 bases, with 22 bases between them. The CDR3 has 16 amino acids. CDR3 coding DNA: TGTGCCAGCGGTCCACTCCCTGGATCGGAGGCAGATACGCAGTATTTT. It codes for CASGPLPGSEADTQYF.

CDR3 residues: CASSQWGTGNSNQPQHF. The CDR3 DNA sequence: TGCGCCAGCAGCCAATGGGGGACAGGGAATAGCAATCAGCCCCAGCATTTT. The gene calls are TRBV4-1 and TRBJ1-5; 9 bases match TRBD1. The trim removed 2 bases at V and 0 bases at J, leaving 5 bases unmatched. In germline, CDR1 is MGHRA, CDR2 YSYEKL. The CDR3 is 17 residues long.

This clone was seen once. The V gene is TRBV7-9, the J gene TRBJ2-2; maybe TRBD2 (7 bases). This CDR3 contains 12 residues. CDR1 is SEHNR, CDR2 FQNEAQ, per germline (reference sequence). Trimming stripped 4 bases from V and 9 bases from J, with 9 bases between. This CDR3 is CASSWGGRELFF. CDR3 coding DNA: TGTGCCAGCAGCTGGGGGGGCAGGGAGCTGTTTTTT.

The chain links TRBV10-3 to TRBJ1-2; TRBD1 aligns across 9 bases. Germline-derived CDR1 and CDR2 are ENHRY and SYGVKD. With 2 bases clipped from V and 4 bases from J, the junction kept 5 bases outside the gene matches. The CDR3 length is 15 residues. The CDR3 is CAISEPGQGAYGYTF. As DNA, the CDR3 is TGTGCCATCAGTGAGCCGGGACAGGGAGCCTATGGCTACACCTTC.

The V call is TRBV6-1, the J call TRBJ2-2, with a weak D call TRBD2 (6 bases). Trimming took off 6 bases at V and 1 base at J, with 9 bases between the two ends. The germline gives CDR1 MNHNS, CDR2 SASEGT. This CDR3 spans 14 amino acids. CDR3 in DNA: TGTGCCAGCAGCCTCGGGGGGAACACCGGGGAGCTGTTTTTT. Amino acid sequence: CASSLGGNTGELFF.

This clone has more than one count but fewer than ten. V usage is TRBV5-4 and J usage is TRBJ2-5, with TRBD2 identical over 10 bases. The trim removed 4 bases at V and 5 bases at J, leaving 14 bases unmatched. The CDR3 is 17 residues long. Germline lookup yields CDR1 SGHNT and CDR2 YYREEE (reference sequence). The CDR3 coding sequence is TGTGCCAGCAGCCCCCACCCTAGCGGGAGTGCTGGGGAGACCCAGTACTTC. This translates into CASSPHPSGSAGETQYF.

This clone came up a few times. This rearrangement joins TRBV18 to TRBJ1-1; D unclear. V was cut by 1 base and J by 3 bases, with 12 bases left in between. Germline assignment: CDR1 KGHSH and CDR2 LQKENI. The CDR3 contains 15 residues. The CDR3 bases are TGTGCCAGCTCACCACGCGAGAATCTGGACACTGAAGCTTTCTTT. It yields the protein CASSPRENLDTEAFF.

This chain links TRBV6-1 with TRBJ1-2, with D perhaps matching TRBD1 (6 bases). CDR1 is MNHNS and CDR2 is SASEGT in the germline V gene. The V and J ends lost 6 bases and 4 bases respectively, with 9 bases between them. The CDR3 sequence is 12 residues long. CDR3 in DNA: TGTGCCAGCAGGGACAGTTCCTATGGCTACACCTTC. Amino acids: CASRDSSYGYTF.

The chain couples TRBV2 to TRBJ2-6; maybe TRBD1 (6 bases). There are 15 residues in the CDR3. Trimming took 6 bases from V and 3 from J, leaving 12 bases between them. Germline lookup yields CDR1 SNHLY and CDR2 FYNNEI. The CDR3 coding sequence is TGTGCCAGCAGATACAGGGAGAGTGGGGCCAACGTCCTGACTTTC. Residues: CASRYRESGANVLTF.

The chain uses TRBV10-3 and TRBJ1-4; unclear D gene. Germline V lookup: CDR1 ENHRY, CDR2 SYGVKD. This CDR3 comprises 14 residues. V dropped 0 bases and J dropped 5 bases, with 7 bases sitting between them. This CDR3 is CAISESTVNEKLFF. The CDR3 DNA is TGTGCCATCAGTGAGTCTACAGTAAATGAAAAACTGTTTTTT.